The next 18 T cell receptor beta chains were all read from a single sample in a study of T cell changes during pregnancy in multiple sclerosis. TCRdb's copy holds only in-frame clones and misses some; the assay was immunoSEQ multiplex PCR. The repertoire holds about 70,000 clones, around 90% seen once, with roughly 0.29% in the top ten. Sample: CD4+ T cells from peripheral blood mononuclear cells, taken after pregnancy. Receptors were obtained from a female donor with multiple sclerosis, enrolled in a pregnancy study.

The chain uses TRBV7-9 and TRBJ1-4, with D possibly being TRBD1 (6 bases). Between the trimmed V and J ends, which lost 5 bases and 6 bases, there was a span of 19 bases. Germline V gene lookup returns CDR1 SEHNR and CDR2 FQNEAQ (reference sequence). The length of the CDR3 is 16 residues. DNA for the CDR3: TGTGCCAGCAGCCCCTCGGTCGGCAGGGGAGATGAAAAACTGTTTTTT. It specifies CASSPSVGRGDEKLFF.

The CDR3 sequence is CASSQARGTEAFF. The CDR3 nucleotides read TGTGCCAGCTCACAGGCAAGGGGCACTGAAGCTTTCTTT. The chain carries TRBV18 and TRBJ1-1; D perhaps matches TRBD1 (5 bases). Between the trimmed V and J ends, which lost 4 bases and 4 bases, there was a span of 10 bases. The CDR3 runs to 13 residues. Per the germline V gene, CDR1 is KGHSH and CDR2 is LQKENI.

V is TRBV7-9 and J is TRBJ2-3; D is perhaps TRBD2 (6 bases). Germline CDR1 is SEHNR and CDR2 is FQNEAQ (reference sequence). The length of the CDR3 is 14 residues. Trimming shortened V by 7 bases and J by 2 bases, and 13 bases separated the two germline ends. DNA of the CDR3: TGTGCCAGCATCCCGGGGGTGTCCACAGATACGCAGTATTTT. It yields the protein CASIPGVSTDTQYF.

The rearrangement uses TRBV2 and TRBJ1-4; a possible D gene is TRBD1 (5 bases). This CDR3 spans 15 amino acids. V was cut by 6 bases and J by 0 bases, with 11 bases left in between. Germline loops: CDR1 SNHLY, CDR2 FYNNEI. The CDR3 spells CASREGLATNEKLFF. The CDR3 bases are TGTGCCAGCAGGGAGGGGTTAGCAACTAATGAAAAACTGTTTTTT.

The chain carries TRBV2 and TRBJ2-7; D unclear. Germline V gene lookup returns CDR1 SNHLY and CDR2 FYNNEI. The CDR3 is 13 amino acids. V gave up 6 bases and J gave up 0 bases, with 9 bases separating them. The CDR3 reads CASSGASSYEQYF. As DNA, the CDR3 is TGTGCCAGCAGCGGTGCTAGCTCCTACGAGCAGTACTTC.

CDR3 region: CASSSPGLGLIQYF. The CDR3 region has the DNA TGTGCCAGCAGCTCCCCTGGATTGGGGCTCATTCAGTACTTC. The chain carries TRBV6-1 and TRBJ2-4, with D possibly matching TRBD1 (5 bases). V was trimmed by 6 bases and J by 9 bases, leaving 18 bases between them. The germline CDR1 and CDR2 sequences are MNHNS and SASEGT. The CDR3 has 14 amino acids.

CDR3 sequence reads: CASSQGQSSYNSPLHF. CDR3 DNA sequence: TGTGCCAGTAGCCAGGGGCAGAGCTCCTATAATTCACCCCTCCACTTT. The chain couples TRBV19 to TRBJ1-6; a weak D match, TRBD1 (6 bases). The length of the CDR3 is 16 residues. Germline CDR1 reads LNHDA; CDR2 reads SQIVND (reference sequence). The germline V and J ends were trimmed by 6 bases and 0 bases, with 12 bases remaining between them.

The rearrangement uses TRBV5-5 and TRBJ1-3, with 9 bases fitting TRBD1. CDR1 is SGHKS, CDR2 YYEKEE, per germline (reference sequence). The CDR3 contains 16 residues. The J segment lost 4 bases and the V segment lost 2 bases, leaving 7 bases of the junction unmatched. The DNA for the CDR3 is TGTGCCAGCAGCTTACTTACAGGGGGCGCCGGAAACACCATATATTTT. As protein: CASSLLTGGAGNTIYF.

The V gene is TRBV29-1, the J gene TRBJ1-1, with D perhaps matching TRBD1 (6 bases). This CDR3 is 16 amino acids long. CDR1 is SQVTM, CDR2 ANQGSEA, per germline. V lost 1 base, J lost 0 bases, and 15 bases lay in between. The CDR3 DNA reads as TGCAGCGTTGAAGGGTGGGGCAGGGGTGTGAACACTGAAGCTTTCTTT. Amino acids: CSVEGWGRGVNTEAFF.

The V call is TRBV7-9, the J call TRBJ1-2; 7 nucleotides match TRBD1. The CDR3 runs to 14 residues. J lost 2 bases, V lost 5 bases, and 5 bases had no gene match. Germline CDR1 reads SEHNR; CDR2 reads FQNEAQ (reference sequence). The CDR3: CASSETGPNYGYTF. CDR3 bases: TGTGCCAGCAGCGAGACAGGGCCCAACTATGGCTACACCTTC.

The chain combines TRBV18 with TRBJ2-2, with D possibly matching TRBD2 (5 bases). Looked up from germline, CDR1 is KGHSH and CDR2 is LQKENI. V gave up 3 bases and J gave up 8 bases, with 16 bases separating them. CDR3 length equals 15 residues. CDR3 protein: CASSPLGPGGGELFF. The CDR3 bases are TGTGCCAGCTCACCCCTGGGCCCTGGAGGTGGGGAGCTGTTTTTT. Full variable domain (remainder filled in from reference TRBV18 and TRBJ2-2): NAGVMQNPRHLVRRRGQEARLRCSPMKGHSHVYWYRQLPEEGLKFMVYLQKENIIDESGMPKERFSAEFPKEGPSILRIQQVVRGDSAAYFCASSPLGPGGGELFFGEGSRLTVL.

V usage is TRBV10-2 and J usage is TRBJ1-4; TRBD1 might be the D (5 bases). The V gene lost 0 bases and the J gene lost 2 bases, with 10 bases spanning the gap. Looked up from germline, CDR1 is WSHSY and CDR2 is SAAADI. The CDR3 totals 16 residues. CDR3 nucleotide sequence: TGCGCCAGCAGTGAGTCTAGGGGATGGACTAATGAAAAACTGTTTTTT. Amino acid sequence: CASSESRGWTNEKLFF.

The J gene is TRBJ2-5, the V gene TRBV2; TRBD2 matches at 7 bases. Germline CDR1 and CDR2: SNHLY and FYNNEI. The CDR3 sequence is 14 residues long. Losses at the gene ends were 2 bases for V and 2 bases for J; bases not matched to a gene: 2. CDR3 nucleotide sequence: TGTGCCAGCAGTGAAAATAGCGGGCAAGAGACCCAGTACTTC. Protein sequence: CASSENSGQETQYF.

CDR3 DNA: TGTGCCAGCAGCCCTAGAGGGACACGGCATAACTATGGCTACACCTTC. This encodes CASSPRGTRHNYGYTF. V is TRBV9 and J is TRBJ1-2, with a possible D match to TRBD1 (6 bases). Deletions cut 4 bases from V and 1 base from J, with 17 bases between. The germline V gene has CDR1 SGDLS and CDR2 YYNGEE. The CDR3 loop spans 16 amino acids.

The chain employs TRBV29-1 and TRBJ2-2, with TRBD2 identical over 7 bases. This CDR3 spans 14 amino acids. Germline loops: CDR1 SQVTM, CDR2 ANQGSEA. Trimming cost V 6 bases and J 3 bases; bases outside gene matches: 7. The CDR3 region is CSVSLAPDTGELFF. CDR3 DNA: TGCAGCGTCTCACTAGCGCCAGACACCGGGGAGCTGTTTTTT.

The chain's CDR3 is CASSYSGDDSPLHF. In DNA form, the CDR3 reads TGTGCCAGCAGTTACTCAGGGGATGATTCACCCCTCCACTTT. The gene calls are TRBV6-5 and TRBJ1-6, with a possible D match to TRBD1 (5 bases). CDR3 length: 14 residues. Germline CDR1 is MNHEY and CDR2 is SVGAGI. Trimming stripped 0 bases from V and 8 bases from J, with 8 bases between.

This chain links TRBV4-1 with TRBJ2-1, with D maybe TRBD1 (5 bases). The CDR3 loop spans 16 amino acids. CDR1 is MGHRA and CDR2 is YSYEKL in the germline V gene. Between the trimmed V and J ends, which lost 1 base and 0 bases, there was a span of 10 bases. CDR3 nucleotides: TGCGCCAGCAGCCAAGTGCGGACAAGCTCCTACAATGAGCAGTTCTTC. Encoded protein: CASSQVRTSSYNEQFF.

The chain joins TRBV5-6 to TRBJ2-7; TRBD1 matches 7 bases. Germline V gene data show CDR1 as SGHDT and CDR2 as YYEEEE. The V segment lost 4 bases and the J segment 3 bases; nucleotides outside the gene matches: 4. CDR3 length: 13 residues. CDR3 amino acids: CASSPTGFYEQYF. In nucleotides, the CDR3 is TGTGCCAGCAGCCCGACAGGGTTCTACGAGCAGTACTTC. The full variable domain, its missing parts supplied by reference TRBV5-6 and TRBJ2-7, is DAGVTQSPTHLIKTRGQQVTLRCSPKSGHDTVSWYQQALGQGPQFIFQYYEEEERQRGNFPDRFSGHQFPNYSSELNVNALLLGDSALYLCASSPTGFYEQYFGPGTRLTVT.